These 10 T cell receptor beta chains originate from one sample sequenced in a study of T cell changes during pregnancy in multiple sclerosis. The table came from immunoSEQ multiplex PCR; TCRdb's copy has only in-frame clones and leaves some out. This sample has about 97,000 clones; about nine tenths occur once, and the top ten carry approximately 0.76%. The sample consisted of peripheral blood, taken in the second trimester of pregnancy. These receptors all come from a female donor in good health, enrolled as a control in a pregnancy study.

The chain joins TRBV7-2 to TRBJ2-3, with a possible D match to TRBD1 (5 bases). This CDR3 contains 15 residues. V was pared by 1 base and J by 5 bases, with 13 bases between. In germline, CDR1 is SGHTA, CDR2 FQGNSA. CDR3 residues: CASSLVDSRGDTQYF. DNA of the CDR3: TGTGCCAGCAGCTTAGTAGACAGCCGAGGAGATACGCAGTATTTT.

This chain uses TRBV5-5 with TRBJ2-1; tentatively, D is TRBD2 (5 bases). Between the trimmed V and J ends, which lost 4 bases and 9 bases, there was a span of 14 bases. The CDR3 covers 13 residues. CDR1 is SGHKS, CDR2 YYEKEE, per germline (reference sequence). CDR3 nucleotides: TGTGCCAGCAGCCCCCGACTACGTGTTGAGCAGTTCTTC. It is translated as CASSPRLRVEQFF.

This clone came up once. The chain is built from TRBV11-3 and TRBJ2-2, with 11 bases fitting TRBD1. CDR3 size: 15 residues. Germline assignment: CDR1 SGHNT and CDR2 YENEEA. Trimming took 4 bases from V and 7 from J; bases not matched to a gene: 5. This CDR3 reads CASSSDRGRVGELFF. CDR3 nucleotide sequence: TGTGCCAGCAGCTCGGACAGGGGGCGTGTCGGGGAGCTGTTTTTT.

The rearrangement links TRBV27 to TRBJ1-1, with TRBD1 identical over 11 bases. The J segment lost 7 bases and the V segment lost 6 bases, leaving 4 bases of the junction unmatched. CDR3 size: 13 residues. Germline assignment: CDR1 MNHEY and CDR2 SMNVEV (reference sequence). The CDR3 sequence is CASSRDRGDEAFF. The CDR3 DNA reads TGTGCCAGCAGCCGGGACAGGGGGGATGAAGCTTTCTTT.

The V call is TRBV5-6, the J call TRBJ1-1; TRBD1 agrees at 12 bases. CDR3 length: 17 residues. The V gene end was trimmed by 4 bases and the J gene end by 5 bases; junction bases not matched to a gene: 12. The germline V gene encodes CDR1 SGHDT and CDR2 YYEEEE. The chain's CDR3 is CASSRDRGRLRGTEAFF. CDR3 DNA: TGTGCCAGCAGCCGGGACAGGGGGCGCCTGAGGGGGACTGAAGCTTTCTTT.

J is TRBJ2-7 and V is TRBV4-3, with D perhaps TRBD2 (7 bases). This CDR3 has 13 amino acids. CDR1 is LGHNA and CDR2 is YSLEER in the germline V gene. Trimming pared 0 bases from V and 6 bases from J, leaving 9 bases between. For the CDR3, the DNA is TGCGCCAGCAGCCAAGAAGGGGGGGCCGAGCAGTACTTC. Translation: CASSQEGGAEQYF.

This rearrangement joins TRBV12-5 to TRBJ1-1, with D unresolved. The ends were cut back, 5 bases at V and 4 bases at J, with 11 bases in the middle. This CDR3 is 13 amino acids long. The germline gives CDR1 LGHNT, CDR2 FRNRAP. The CDR3 spells CASGGDAVTEAFF. The CDR3 nucleotides read TGTGCTAGTGGTGGAGATGCAGTCACTGAAGCTTTCTTT.

The rearrangement joins TRBV7-2 to TRBJ2-7; TRBD2 matches 15 bases. Germline loops: CDR1 SGHTA, CDR2 FQGNSA. CDR3 length: 16 residues. Unmatched junction bases numbered 6, after V lost 5 bases and J lost 4 bases. CDR3 bases: TGTGCCAGCAGCCTGGGACTAGCGGGAGGCCAATACGAGCAGTACTTC. Translated, it gives CASSLGLAGGQYEQYF.

The chain couples TRBV28 to TRBJ1-2; the D gene is possibly TRBD1 (5 bases). Germline V gives CDR1 MDHEN, CDR2 SYDVKM. The germline V and J ends were trimmed by 4 bases and 0 bases, with 15 bases remaining between them. The CDR3 contains 16 residues. The CDR3 protein is CASSSPRTSANYGYTF. The CDR3 nucleotides read TGTGCCAGCAGTTCCCCCAGGACATCCGCTAACTATGGCTACACCTTC.

The chain employs TRBV14 and TRBJ1-1; D perhaps matches TRBD1 (5 bases). CDR1 SGHDN and CDR2 FVKESK come from the germline V gene. Trimming cost V 0 bases and J 6 bases, with 11 bases left between them. This CDR3 contains 14 residues. CDR3 amino acids: CASSQERGGAEAFF. Written as DNA, the CDR3 is TGTGCCAGCAGCCAAGAAAGAGGAGGGGCTGAAGCTTTCTTT.